A single sample gave rise to the 18 T cell receptor beta chains below, sequenced in a study of tumor and adjacent non-tumor tissue in lung cancer. TCRbeta libraries were built with three rounds of nested PCR, modified from ARM-PCR. TCRdb recomputed calls from the multiplex PCR reads with MiXCR, one row per CDR3 protein. The sample shows some 99,000 distinct CDR3 sequences, more than 70% of them seen only once. No cell sorting was done before RNA was extracted from the tissue. What was sequenced was lung tumor tissue. The receptors originated from a woman aged 55-69 years with non-small cell lung cancer.

To note about this clonotype: The junction departs from the called germline gene at one end, perhaps through a read error. This chain uses TRBV6-2 or TRBV6-3 with TRBJ1-3; D uncertain. The germline CDR1 and CDR2 sequences are MNHEY and SVGEGT. The CDR3 sequence is 14 residues long. Here the CDR3 reads CASCYSGSGDTIYF. The CDR3 DNA reads TGTGCCAGCTGTTACTCGGGCTCTGGAGACACCATATATTTT.

The genes are TRBV28 and TRBJ1-1; D remains unclear. The CDR3 consists of 15 residues. Looked up from germline, CDR1 is MDHEN and CDR2 is SYDVKM. Trimming took 2 bases from V and 6 from J, leaving 16 bases between them. This CDR3 reads CASSLRLGIKAEAFF. In DNA, the CDR3 is TGTGCCAGCAGTTTACGACTAGGGATCAAAGCTGAAGCTTTCTTT.

On this clonotype itself: Compared with germline, one end of the junction differs, possibly owing to a read error. The chain uses TRBV20-1 and TRBJ1-4, with TRBD1 matching over 7 bases. The CDR3 consists of 13 residues. Germline CDR1 DFQATT, CDR2 SNEGSKA (reference sequence). The DNA for the CDR3 is TGCAGTGCTGCGGGAGACAGGGACGAAAAATTGTTTTTT. Its translation: CSAAGDRDEKLFF.

J is TRBJ2-7 and V is TRBV11-2; D may correspond to TRBD1 or TRBD2 (5 bases each). The CDR3 runs 14 residues. Germline values: CDR1 SGHAT, CDR2 FQNNGV. Trimming pared 8 bases from V and 9 bases from J, leaving 23 bases between. The CDR3 spells CASGWGRGGYWQYF. CDR3 sequence (DNA): TGTGCCAGCGGTTGGGGCCGCGGAGGATACTGGCAGTACTTC.

A word on this clonotype: This may come from a read error, since a much larger clone is one base off. The rearrangement joins TRBV6-5 to TRBJ2-7; weak D call: TRBD1 (5 bases). CDR3 size: 14 residues. CDR1 MNHEY and CDR2 SVGAGI come from the germline V gene. In DNA, the CDR3 is TGTGCCAGCAGTTTCCAGACAGCCTCCTACGATCAGTACTTC. It translates to CASSFQTASYDQYF.

The chain links TRBV11-3 to TRBJ2-1; D possibly corresponds to TRBD2 (6 bases). Germline V gene data show CDR1 as SGHNT and CDR2 as YENEEA. With 1 base removed from V and 8 bases from J, the gap between germline ends came to 21 bases. The CDR3 spans 17 residues. CDR3 sequence (DNA): TGTGCCAGCAGCTTAGTGTTGACTAGTGTGAGCCACGATGAGCAGTTCTTC. As protein: CASSLVLTSVSHDEQFF.

This clonotype occurred a few times. This may stem from a read error, because a much larger clone lies one nucleotide away. V is TRBV6-1 and J is TRBJ2-7; a possible D gene is TRBD1 (5 bases). CDR1 MNHNS and CDR2 SASEGT come from the germline V gene. This CDR3 contains 12 residues. The CDR3: CVSSATGSEQYF. In nucleotides, the CDR3 is TGTGTCAGCAGTGCCACAGGCAGCGAGCAGTACTTC.

V is TRBV6-5 and J is TRBJ1-1; D is ambiguous. The V end lost 9 bases, the J end lost 1 base, and 15 bases lay between the germline ends. The CDR3 is made up of 14 amino acids. From germline, CDR1 is MNHEY and CDR2 SVGAGI. The CDR3 DNA is TGTGCCAGGGGCCCATGGACGGGGAACACTGAAGCTTTCTTT. This encodes CARGPWTGNTEAFF.

This clonotype was picked up a small number of times. This sequence may be a read error, since a much larger clone differs from it by one base. The rearrangement links TRBV12-3 or TRBV12-4 to TRBJ2-7, with D possibly TRBD2 on 7 matching bases. This CDR3 has 15 amino acids. The CDR3 nucleotides read TGTGCCAGCGGTTTTTACGGGGGGCAATCCTACGAGCAGTACTTC. As protein: CASGFYGGQSYEQYF.

Comment on this clonotype: Since a much larger clone is just one base distant, this may be a read error. The V and J genes are TRBV20-1 and TRBJ1-2, with no clear D. CDR1 DFQATT and CDR2 SNEGSKA come from the germline V gene (reference sequence). The CDR3 is 15 residues long. The CDR3 nucleotides are TGCAGTGCTATCCCTACCACCCAGGTATTGCGTGGCTACATCTTC. Protein: CSAIPTTQVLRGYIF.

As concerns this clonotype: One base away lies a much larger clone, so this may be a sequencing read error. The rearrangement joins TRBV12-3 or TRBV12-4 to TRBJ2-3; 7 bases are shared with TRBD2. The CDR3 loop spans 15 amino acids. CDR3 amino acids: CASKWHGGSIDTQYF. CDR3 sequence (DNA): TGTGCCAGCAAATGGCACGGGGGGAGCATAGATACGCAGTATTTT.

This chain joins TRBV5-4 and TRBJ1-1; D is ambiguous. V was shortened by 6 bases and J by 3 bases, with 18 bases between the two germline ends. This CDR3 is built from 15 residues. Per the germline V gene, CDR1 is SGHNT and CDR2 is YYREEE (reference sequence). CDR3 bases: TGTGCCAGCATTCCCCGGGGTGGTGCCGACACTGAAGCTTTCTTT. Translated, it gives CASIPRGGADTEAFF.

Note on this clonotype: An end of the junction does not agree with germline; a read error may underlie this. This chain connects TRBV7-9 to TRBJ2-1; TRBD2 might be the D (5 bases). The CDR3 covers 14 residues. The germline gives CDR1 SEHNR, CDR2 FQNEAQ (reference sequence). The CDR3 sequence is CANSLATVSNEQFF. CDR3 coding DNA: TGTGCCAACAGCTTAGCGACGGTTAGCAATGAGCAGTTCTTC. The full variable domain, rest sourced from reference TRBV7-9 and TRBJ2-1, is DTGVSQNPRHKITKRGQNVTFRCDPISEHNRLYWYRQTLGQGPEFLTYFQNEAQLEKSRLLSDRFSAERPKGSFSTLEIQRTEQGDSAMYLCANSLATVSNEQFFGPGTRLTVL.

Worth noting for this clonotype: Likely a read error: the CDR3 ends without its conserved phenylalanine or tryptophan. The chain is built from TRBV11-2 and TRBJ1-6; D is unresolved. The CDR3 is made up of 14 amino acids. CDR1 and CDR2 (germline): SGHAT, FQNNGV. The CDR3 is CTSSLEASNSPLHS. CDR3 bases: TGTACCAGCAGTTTAGAAGCAAGTAATTCACCCCTCCACTCT.

Comments on this clonotype: One base away lies a much larger clone, so this may be a sequencing read error. The chain employs TRBV10-2 and TRBJ2-7, with TRBD2 as a possible D gene (5 bases). The CDR3 is 13 amino acids. CDR1 is WSHSY and CDR2 is SAAADI in the germline V gene. The CDR3 loop reads CTSSESSRGEQYF. Written as DNA, the CDR3 is TGCACCAGCAGTGAGTCATCCCGGGGCGAGCAGTACTTC.

Details on this clonotype: In this CDR3 the conserved last residue, phenylalanine or tryptophan, is missing, so a read error is likely. The limits of the CDR3 on the DNA are not certain, so only TCRdb's listed CDR3 is given. The CDR3 reads CSAIDRGAGGMDIRYL. This chain links TRBV20-1 with TRBJ2-4; TRBD2 is the table's D call and was not checked against the DNA. CDR1 DFQATT and CDR2 SNEGSKA come from the germline V gene (reference sequence). Inclusive of both ends, the CDR3 amounts to 16 amino acids.

The chain recombines TRBV11-1 with TRBJ1-1, with D uncertain. Germline values: CDR1 SGHAT, CDR2 FQDESV (reference sequence). Trimming shortened V by 9 bases and J by 7 bases, and 18 bases separated the two germline ends. CDR3 length: 13 residues. The chain's CDR3 is CASNSNFAGEAFF. The CDR3 bases are TGTGCCAGTAACTCTAACTTCGCTGGTGAAGCTTTCTTT.

This clonotype was detected a few times. A read error may explain this, as a much larger clone is one base away. The chain uses TRBV6-2 or TRBV6-3 and TRBJ1-2; D might be TRBD1 (5 bases). Germline-derived CDR1 and CDR2 are MNHEY and SVGEGT. The CDR3 runs to 15 residues. Here the CDR3 DNA reads TGTGTCAGCAGTCCCCCTGGACATCGGAACTATGGCTACACCTTC. The encoded protein is CVSSPPGHRNYGYTF.